This T cell receptor (beta chain) was observed in a study of control samples from healthy donors and cancer patients. Repertoires were generated with immunoSEQ multiplex PCR, while TCRdb's copy carries only in-frame clones and drops some. Of about 92,000 clones listed, roughly four fifths are singletons. The CDR3 has 15 amino acids. CDR1 SGHTA and CDR2 FQGNSA come from the germline V gene. Trimming removed 5 bases from V and 0 bases from J, with 10 bases in between. Sample: blood. The rearrangement links TRBV7-2 to TRBJ1-4; D not certain. This clonotype was obtained from an older woman in good health. CDR3 nucleotide sequence: TGTGCCAGCAGCCCCGCGAGTACAACTAATGAAAAACTGTTTTTT. Protein product: CASSPASTTNEKLFF.